Sequencing of this TCR beta chain was carried out in a study of PD-1 blockade in classical Hodgkin lymphoma. Findings and limits, study-wide: Whereas CD4+ TCR diversity had risen significantly by C4D1, CD8+ TCR diversity had not.

Concerning this clone: Its specificity is not known.

V was trimmed by 0 bases and J by 7 bases, leaving 12 bases between them. The CDR3 runs to 15 residues. The germline V gene encodes CDR1 PRHDT and CDR2 FYEKMQ (reference sequence). Relapses following autologous stem cell transplantation were seen in all patients, with brentuximab vedotin exposure varying. The best responses consisted of complete response, partial response or progressive disease. TCRdb's table, derived via immunoSEQ multiplex PCR, lists solely in-frame clones and lacks some. Among about 58,000 clones listed, approximately 90% were seen once. The chain is built from TRBV13 and TRBJ1-4, with a tentative D call TRBD1 (6 bases). This receptor was identified in a human donor with classical Hodgkin lymphoma. The material was peripheral blood mononuclear cells (PBMCs), obtained before the second cycle of nivolumab. In nucleotides, the CDR3 is TGTGCCAGCAGCTTAGGCCGGGGGGCAGGTGAAAAACTGTTTTTT. Encoded protein: CASSLGRGAGEKLFF.